This is a list of T cell receptor beta chains from one sample in a study of blood T cell repertoires in COVID-19. Here immunoSEQ multiplex PCR was the method, and the copy in TCRdb shows in-frame clones only, minus some. Of about 77,000 clones listed, approximately 89% are singletons. Sequencing input: peripheral blood. These receptors all come from a woman older than 75 with acute or convalescent COVID-19. The conserved cysteine and the conserved F or W are not part of the CDR3 here. Each record gives: CDR3 protein, V gene, clone size, J gene. For some rows the clone size is stated as once, few or many, or as a class when expanded; others skip it.

SVTASYEQY,TRBV29-1,.,TRBJ2-7
ASSIGTGEEKLF,TRBV19,.,TRBJ1-4
ASTFGGLGTDTQY,TRBV7-2,.,TRBJ2-3
ASSLNRGYDEQF,TRBV27,.,TRBJ2-1
AWSPLLIAGGESSYNEQF,TRBV30,.,TRBJ2-1
ASSLRTGQKGEAF,TRBV5-1,.,TRBJ1-1
ASSLGRTQGYNEQF,TRBV5-1,.,TRBJ2-1
ASSFTNTGELF,TRBV27,.,TRBJ2-2
ASSQDPPSGRAKYNEQF,TRBV3-1/TRBV3-2,many,TRBJ2-1
ASRLQGLRNEQF,TRBV27,.,TRBJ2-1
ASSTQGPTEAF,TRBV11-2,.,TRBJ1-1
ASSETSGGDTQY,TRBV9,once,TRBJ2-3
ASSPRAKTGGHTQY,TRBV11-1,.,TRBJ2-3
ASSILGGNSGNTIY,TRBV19,.,TRBJ1-3
ASSQWDIKNTEAF,TRBV3-1/TRBV3-2,.,TRBJ1-1
ASSVGPHTDTQY,TRBV9,once,TRBJ2-3
AWSKGGEGNTIY,TRBV30,.,TRBJ1-3
AATTSGRAIEQY,TRBV30,.,TRBJ2-7
ASSSGQGGVYGYT,TRBV5-1,.,TRBJ1-2
ASSDTGGARGYT,TRBV6-1,.,TRBJ1-2
SGGTAYNEQF,TRBV29-1,.,TRBJ2-1
ASSTILAGGRSNEQF,TRBV7-9,.,TRBJ2-1
SASNPTGYGYT,TRBV20-1,.,TRBJ1-2
ASSLVSAGVNEQF,TRBV7-2,.,TRBJ2-1
ASSPGGVNQPQH,TRBV6-5,.,TRBJ1-5
ASSPTGGSNQPQH,TRBV18,.,TRBJ1-5
ASSPPPDRENSPLH,TRBV4-1,few,TRBJ1-6
ASSQDRANTIY,TRBV18,.,TRBJ1-3
ASSALVPGQASEGGYT,TRBV6-1,.,TRBJ1-2
ASSYSSGTGSGYT,TRBV6-6,.,TRBJ1-2
ASSGGPESQETQY,TRBV5-1,few,TRBJ2-5
ASSPRWENEQF,TRBV6-5,.,TRBJ2-1
ASRLEGRGETQY,TRBV13,.,TRBJ2-5
ASSLPHLGGAGNTIY,TRBV5-6,.,TRBJ1-3
ASSGDRGNTEAF,TRBV2,.,TRBJ1-1
ASSRTGQRNYGYT,TRBV6-5,once,TRBJ1-2
ASRGTDLTDTQY,TRBV6-5,.,TRBJ2-3
ASSGGGKGEQF,TRBV12-3/TRBV12-4,.,TRBJ2-1
ASSLRRGSGTGELF,TRBV7-3,.,TRBJ2-2
ASSARRLRGGTEAF,TRBV5-6,.,TRBJ1-1
ASSFRTGEFEQY,TRBV5-4,.,TRBJ2-7
ASSQAFASGATNTGELF,TRBV3-1/TRBV3-2,.,TRBJ2-2
ASSFMPSGRSMLSLGTDTQY,TRBV5-1,.,TRBJ2-3
APLRGRGKQPQH,TRBV25-1,few,TRBJ1-5
ASSLRQVPRYGYT,TRBV5-4,.,TRBJ1-2
ASSFTWTGANEQY,TRBV5-1,.,TRBJ2-7
ASSLSSFSNGYT,TRBV7-2,.,TRBJ1-2
ASSLLRQGAGYT,TRBV11-2,.,TRBJ1-2
ASSLSNGGYGYT,TRBV28,.,TRBJ1-2
ASSPPWGPVVQDGYT,TRBV28,.,TRBJ1-2
ASSPTNRVLNTEAF,TRBV11-2,.,TRBJ1-1
ASSQADRRS,TRBV3-1/TRBV3-2,.,TRBJ1-2
ATSGGEDAGELF,TRBV24-1,once,TRBJ2-2
ASSYSVDRERSPLH,TRBV6-5,.,TRBJ1-6
ASSVVGTGNGYT,TRBV2,.,TRBJ1-2